The rows below give T cell receptor beta chains drawn from one sample of a study of blood T cell repertoires in COVID-19. The assay was immunoSEQ multiplex PCR, and TCRdb's table has in-frame clones only and misses some. Of about 240,000 clones in the sample, roughly 90% are singletons; the top ten hold 6% to 9%. Sequenced input: peripheral blood. The origin of the receptors is a man between 60 and 70 years old who had recovered from COVID-19. Both conserved end residues are part of each CDR3. A D gene is named only where the DNA matches it firmly. Clone size is shown for a subset of rows, as once, few, many or a class of expanded clone.

>.|.|TRBJ1-3|TRBV19
CASRSTDSGNTIYF
TGTGCCAGTAGAAGTACTGACTCTGGAAACACCATATATTTT
>few|.|TRBJ1-6|TRBV5-1
CASSSQGNDSPLHF
TGCGCCAGCAGCTCCCAGGGTAACGACTCACCCCTCCACTTT
>.|.|TRBJ1-1|TRBV5-5
CASSLAGHTEAFF
TGTGCCAGCAGCTTGGCAGGGCACACTGAAGCTTTCTTT
>.|TRBD1|TRBJ1-2|TRBV6-1
CASSDFHNDRELNYGYTF
TGTGCCAGCAGTGATTTCCATAACGACAGGGAACTCAACTATGGCTACACCTTC
>.|.|TRBJ1-5|TRBV2
CASSVNSYQPQHF
TGTGCCAGCAGTGTGAACTCCTATCAGCCCCAGCATTTT
>.|.|TRBJ1-1|TRBV12-5
CASGPGFETEAFF
TGTGCTAGTGGCCCCGGGTTTGAAACTGAAGCTTTCTTT
>.|.|TRBJ1-4|TRBV7-9
CASSSDSATNEKLFF
TGTGCCAGCAGCTCAGACAGTGCAACTAATGAAAAACTGTTTTTT
>.|.|TRBJ2-1|TRBV19
CASSIATPHEQFF
TGTGCCAGTAGTATAGCTACCCCCCATGAGCAGTTCTTC
>.|.|TRBJ2-7|TRBV10-3
CAISDAYEQYF
TGTGCCATCAGTGACGCCTACGAGCAGTACTTC
>.|TRBD1|TRBJ1-2|TRBV6-5
CASSYSGQHNYGYTF
TGTGCCAGCAGTTACTCGGGACAGCACAACTATGGCTACACCTTC
>.|TRBD1|TRBJ1-3|TRBV5-1
CASSFGTGGNTIYF
TGCGCCAGCAGCTTTGGGACAGGGGGAAACACCATATATTTT
>.|TRBD2|TRBJ2-1|TRBV10-3
CAIGTSGSEQFF
TGTGCCATAGGCACTAGCGGTAGTGAGCAGTTCTTC
>.|.|TRBJ2-3|TRBV19
CASRRDSSSTDTQYF
TGTGCCAGTAGGAGGGACTCCTCAAGCACAGATACGCAGTATTTT
>many|.|TRBJ1-4|TRBV2
CASGQRTSYNEKLFF
TGTGCCAGCGGACAGCGGACCAGCTACAATGAAAAACTGTTTTTT
>.|.|TRBJ1-2|TRBV6-5
CASSYGGGQVGYTF
TGTGCCAGCAGTTACGGGGGGGGGCAGGTCGGCTACACCTTC
>once|TRBD2|TRBJ2-1|TRBV24-1
CATSREGSYNEQFF
TGTGCCACCAGTAGGGAGGGCTCCTACAATGAGCAGTTCTTC
>.|TRBD1|TRBJ2-7|TRBV13
CASSFTYPGQGAHEQYF
TGTGCCAGCAGCTTCACCTACCCGGGACAGGGGGCGCACGAGCAGTACTTC
>.|.|TRBJ2-7|TRBV11-3
CASSSGGTYEQYF
TGTGCCAGCAGCTCTGGCGGAACCTACGAGCAGTACTTC
>.|TRBD1|TRBJ2-7|TRBV28
CASSFVDRGHYEQYF
TGTGCCAGCAGTTTCGTCGACAGGGGGCATTACGAGCAGTACTTC
>.|.|TRBJ2-7|TRBV20-1
CSASKPSGTTGYEQYF
TGCAGTGCTAGTAAACCCTCCGGGACAACCGGTTACGAGCAGTACTTC
>.|.|TRBJ2-1|TRBV6-4
CASSEEGTYNEQFF
TGTGCCAGCAGTGAGGAGGGCACCTACAATGAGCAGTTCTTC
>.|.|TRBJ2-7|TRBV19
CASSIVAGPTYEQYF
TGTGCCAGTAGTATAGTCGCAGGCCCTACTTACGAGCAGTACTTC
>.|.|TRBJ1-1|TRBV19
CASRPNLRGTEAFF
TGTGCCAGTAGGCCGAACTTAAGGGGGACTGAAGCTTTCTTT
>.|TRBD1|TRBJ1-6|TRBV4-2
CASSYTTGEDSPLHF
TGTGCCAGCAGCTACACGACAGGGGAGGATTCACCCCTCCACTTT
>.|.|TRBJ2-1|TRBV9
CASSVDRVSYNEQFF
TGTGCCAGCAGCGTAGACAGGGTTAGCTACAATGAGCAGTTCTTC
>.|TRBD1|TRBJ1-2|TRBV28
CASSSARTGGWGYTF
TGTGCCAGCAGTTCCGCCCGGACAGGGGGATGGGGCTACACCTTC
>.|TRBD2|TRBJ2-1|TRBV3-1/TRBV3-2
CASSQPGTSVDNEQFF
TGTGCCAGCAGCCAACCAGGGACTAGCGTTGACAATGAGCAGTTCTTC
>once|.|TRBJ2-1|TRBV19
CASSMTRFMEQFF
TGTGCCAGTAGTATGACTAGATTCATGGAGCAGTTCTTC
>once|.|TRBJ2-1|TRBV24-1
CATSDLPSSGEQFF
TGTGCCACCAGTGATTTACCTAGCAGTGGTGAGCAGTTCTTC
>.|.|TRBJ1-5|TRBV24-1
CATSDRRTYQPQHF
TGTGCCACCAGTGATAGACGGACTTATCAGCCCCAGCATTTT
>.|TRBD1|TRBJ2-2|TRBV10-3
CAISEGQGAGELFF
TGTGCCATCAGTGAGGGACAGGGGGCCGGGGAGCTGTTTTTT
>.|.|TRBJ1-6|TRBV6-5
CASSPGYSRSPLHF
TGTGCCAGCAGCCCCGGCTACAGTCGTTCACCCCTCCACTTT
>.|.|TRBJ2-3|TRBV7-9
CASSLQGDTQYF
TGTGCCAGCAGCCTACAGGGAGATACGCAGTATTTT
>.|TRBD1|TRBJ2-2|TRBV5-6
CASSRDRANTRELFF
TGTGCCAGCAGTCGAGACAGGGCGAACACCAGGGAGCTGTTTTTT